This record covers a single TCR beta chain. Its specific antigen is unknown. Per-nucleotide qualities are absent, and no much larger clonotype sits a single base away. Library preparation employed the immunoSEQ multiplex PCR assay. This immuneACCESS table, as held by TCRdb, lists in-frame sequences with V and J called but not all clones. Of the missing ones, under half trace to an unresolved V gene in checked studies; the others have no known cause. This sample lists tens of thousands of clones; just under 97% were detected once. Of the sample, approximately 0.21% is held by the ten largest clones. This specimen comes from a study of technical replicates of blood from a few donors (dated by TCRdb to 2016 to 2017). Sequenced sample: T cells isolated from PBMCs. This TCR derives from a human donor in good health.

The DNA sequence follows: TGTGCCAGCAGTGACTTTGGACAGGGGCAGCCCCAGCATTTT. Translated, it gives CASSDFGQGQPQHF. The V gene is TRBV2 and the J gene is TRBJ1-5; 9 nucleotides in the junction match TRBD1. Including cysteine and phenylalanine, the CDR3 has 14 amino acids. The DNA shown is the 42-base CDR3, in frame from base 1. In the germline V gene, CDR1 corresponds to SNHLY and CDR2 to FYNNEI. From V the trimming removes 3 bases and from J it removes 7 bases, while the gene matches leave 4 bases of the junction unaccounted for.